Listed here is a single TCR beta chain. The source of the sample is a study of tumour-infiltrating T cells in Burkitt lymphoma. Germline values: CDR1 LGHNA, CDR2 YSLEER. The CDR3 is made up of 14 amino acids. Trimming cost V 1 base and J 0 bases, with 5 bases left between them. Assay: immunoSEQ multiplex PCR; the TCRdb copy retains only in-frame clones and omits some. The sample holds about 13,000 clones; less than 90% are singletons and the top ten take less than 1.5%. Sequencing input: tumor tissue. This sequence joins TRBV4-3 and TRBJ2-3; D uncertain. The receptor was derived from a human donor with diffuse large B-cell lymphoma. This CDR3 reads CASSQGLSTDTQYF. CDR3 DNA sequence: TGCGCCAGCAGCCAAGGATTAAGCACAGATACGCAGTATTTT.